This is a list of T cell receptor beta chains from one sample in a study of T cells in Graves' hyperthyroidism and ophthalmopathy. Via MiXCR, TCRdb re-called the multiplex PCR reads, giving one row per CDR3 protein. The sample records fewer than 450,000 distinct CDR3 sequences, approximately 18% being singletons. The sequenced material came from blood. The receptors come from a woman younger than 45 with Graves' hyperthyroidism that later progressed to Graves' ophthalmopathy. Both conserved end residues are part of each CDR3. D genes are given only for firm matches. Clone size is shown for a subset of rows, as once, few, many or a class of expanded clone.

abundance,v_gene,d_gene,j_gene,CDR3nt,CDR3aa
many,TRBV3-1,.,TRBJ1-3,TGTGCCAGCAGCCAAACTTTTAATTATGGGGTTACTGGAAACACCATATATTTT,CASSQTFNYGVTGNTIYF
many,TRBV20-1,.,TRBJ2-7,TGCAGTGCTAGAGATTCGGGACATCTCTACGAGCAGTACTTC,CSARDSGHLYEQYF
many,TRBV14,TRBD1,TRBJ2-1,TGTGCCAGCAGGCCAACGGGACAGGGTCACAATGAGCAGTTCTTC,CASRPTGQGHNEQFF
.,TRBV9,.,TRBJ2-3,TGTGCCAGCAGCGTAGTTGGCACCACAGATACGCAGTATTTT,CASSVVGTTDTQYF
many,TRBV6-5,.,TRBJ2-6,TGTGCCAGCAGTTACGATCTCGGGGGCCTCTCTGGGGCCAACGTCCTGACTTTC,CASSYDLGGLSGANVLTF
.,TRBV6-5,TRBD1,TRBJ2-7,TGTGCCAGCAGTTACTCGGGACAGGGTATTGACGAGCAGTACTTC,CASSYSGQGIDEQYF
many,TRBV30,.,TRBJ2-1,TGTGCCTGGAATTTAGGGGCCCGGAGTGAGCAGTTCTTC,CAWNLGARSEQFF
many,TRBV30,TRBD1,TRBJ1-2,TGTGCCTGGACAGGGGGTGGGCATACTGGCTACACCTTC,CAWTGGGHTGYTF
.,TRBV20-1,TRBD2,TRBJ2-1,TGCAGTGCGCCCATGGGGCTAGCGGGGGGGCGGGGCGAGCAGTTCTTC,CSAPMGLAGGRGEQFF
many,TRBV6-1,.,TRBJ2-1,TGTGCCAGCACCACGAGGGACTCTAGCCACAATGAGCAGTTCTTC,CASTTRDSSHNEQFF
.,TRBV19,.,TRBJ1-5,TGTGCCAGTAACCCTGTGGGACACTACCTCGATCAGCCCCAGCATTTT,CASNPVGHYLDQPQHF
.,TRBV29-1,.,TRBJ1-1,TGCAGCGTTAGTTCTTACGCGGACTGGAGGACCCCTGAAGCTTTCTTT,CSVSSYADWRTPEAFF
many,TRBV18,TRBD1,TRBJ1-2,TGTGCCAGCTCACCACAGACAGGGGGCGGAGGCTACACCTTC,CASSPQTGGGGYTF
many,TRBV20-1,.,TRBJ1-1,TGCAGTGCTGAAGACGGGACACTCGAAACTGAAGCTTTCTTT,CSAEDGTLETEAFF
many,TRBV5-1,.,TRBJ1-2,TGCGCCAGCAGCTTGGAGTCGTCGGGGGATGGCTACACCTTC,CASSLESSGDGYTF